These 11 T cell receptor beta chains were sequenced from one sample in a study of blood T cell repertoires in COVID-19. Sequencing used immunoSEQ multiplex PCR; TCRdb keeps in-frame clones, though not all of them. This table has approximately 110,000 clones, roughly 81% appearing once. Sequencing was performed on peripheral blood. Receptor source: a human donor in a cohort sampled during active COVID-19.

The chain uses TRBV27 and TRBJ2-7; D possibly corresponds to TRBD2 (5 bases). The germline V and J ends were trimmed by 5 bases and 3 bases, with 14 bases remaining between them. The CDR3 spans 14 residues. In germline, CDR1 is MNHEY, CDR2 SMNVEV (reference sequence). CDR3 sequence (DNA): TGTGCCAGCAGTAAACCGGGAACCAACTACGAGCAGTACTTC. It is translated as CASSKPGTNYEQYF.

A single count supports this clone. The chain is built from TRBV28 and TRBJ2-3; the D is unclear. This CDR3 is built from 13 residues. CDR1 and CDR2 from the germline V gene are MDHEN and SYDVKM. V lost 11 bases and J 2 bases, leaving 14 bases between the germline ends. Here the CDR3 reads CAGGGVYTDTQYF. The CDR3 region has the DNA TGTGCCGGCGGTGGTGTCTACACAGATACGCAGTATTTT.

The chain carries TRBV5-1 and TRBJ2-1; 7 bases match TRBD2. V was clipped by 1 base and J by 6 bases; unmatched bases: 7. The CDR3 loop spans 15 amino acids. Germline V CDR1 and CDR2: SGHRS, YFSETQ. The CDR3 DNA reads as TGCGCCAGCAGCTTGAACGGGAGGCAATTCAATGAGCAGTTCTTC. Its translation: CASSLNGRQFNEQFF.

The chain recombines TRBV18 with TRBJ2-3, with D possibly TRBD1 on 6 matching bases. Germline V gene sequence: CDR1 KGHSH, CDR2 LQKENI. Trimming removed 0 bases at V and 4 bases at J, with 8 bases between. CDR3 length equals 14 residues. CDR3 in DNA: TGTGCCAGCTCACCACCGCCAGGGGCAGATACGCAGTATTTT. The encoded protein is CASSPPPGADTQYF.

The chain links TRBV7-9 to TRBJ1-4; the match to TRBD1 covers 8 bases. Germline V gene data show CDR1 as SEHNR and CDR2 as FQNEAQ (reference sequence). The CDR3 runs to 13 residues. J gave up 3 bases and V 10 bases, and 4 bases lay outside the gene matches. Written as DNA, the CDR3 is TGTGCCACCACGGGACAGGCTAATGAAAAACTGTTTTTT. Translating gives CATTGQANEKLFF.

V gene TRBV14 combines with J gene TRBJ1-2; 8 bases line up with TRBD1. The germline gives CDR1 SGHDN, CDR2 FVKESK. J was trimmed by 4 bases and V by 4 bases; bases with no gene match: 2. The CDR3 extends over 13 amino acids. CDR3 in DNA: TGTGCCAGCAGCCCAACAGGGGGCTATGGCTACACCTTC. Its translation: CASSPTGGYGYTF.

The rearrangement links TRBV6-2 or TRBV6-3 to TRBJ1-1, with 7 bases fitting TRBD1. Germline V CDR1 and CDR2: MNHEY, SVGEGT. Trimming removed 4 bases from V and 3 bases from J; junction bases left unmatched: 11. The CDR3 totals 16 residues. The CDR3 sequence: CASSSRPGQKDTEAFF. For the CDR3, the DNA is TGTGCCAGCAGTTCCCGTCCGGGACAGAAGGACACTGAAGCTTTCTTT.

This clone was observed a single time. This chain connects TRBV5-1 to TRBJ1-1; maybe TRBD1 (5 bases). The V end was cut by 6 bases, the J end by 1 base, with 10 bases between. There are 13 residues in the CDR3. CDR1 and CDR2 from the germline V gene are SGHRS and YFSETQ. For the CDR3, the DNA is TGCGCCAGCAACGACAGCCCGAACACTGAAGCTTTCTTT. It codes for CASNDSPNTEAFF.

This clone was seen just once. This chain joins TRBV24-1 and TRBJ2-1, with 9 bases that match TRBD1. J gave up 7 bases and V 4 bases, and 7 bases lay outside the gene matches. CDR1 KGHDR and CDR2 SFDVKD come from the germline V gene. This CDR3 is 15 amino acids long. DNA of the CDR3: TGTGCCACCAGTGAACCGGGGACAGGGCGAAATGAGCAGTTCTTC. Translated: CATSEPGTGRNEQFF.

This sequence joins TRBV25-1 and TRBJ1-2; D gene ambiguous. The CDR3 extends over 14 amino acids. The germline V gene encodes CDR1 MGHDK and CDR2 SYGVNS. With 5 bases removed from V and 0 bases from J, the gap between germline ends came to 10 bases. CDR3 amino acids: CASSLGRTNYGYTF. The CDR3 nucleotides are TGTGCCAGCAGTCTGGGCAGGACTAACTATGGCTACACCTTC.

The CDR3 here is CASSLGTGSHEQYF. CDR3 coding DNA: TGTGCCAGCAGCTTGGGGACAGGGAGCCACGAGCAGTACTTC. The rearrangement links TRBV7-2 to TRBJ2-7; 9 bases map to TRBD1. Germline trimming cut 3 bases from V and 5 bases from J; bases unmatched to any gene: 5. Germline CDR1 SGHTA, CDR2 FQGNSA. This CDR3 has 14 amino acids. Filled out from reference TRBV7-2 and TRBJ2-7, the complete variable domain reads GAGVSQSPSNKVTEKGKDVELRCDPISGHTALYWYRQSLGQGLEFLIYFQGNSAPDKSGLPSDRFSAERTGGSVSTLTIQRTQQEDSAVYLCASSLGTGSHEQYFGPGTRLTVT.